What follows is one TCR beta chain and its context. This entry is derived from a study of blood T cell repertoires in COVID-19. Study-wide context: Italy, Spain and the United States were the sources of the convalescent and acute COVID-19 samples. Sources were T cells, B-cell-depleted T cells, or PBMCs; the material itself was cDNA or gDNA.

In the authors' methods: From reference gene primer amplification, estimates of nucleated cell counts were derived. Sequencing was performed with immunoSEQ multiplex PCR; in TCRdb, only in-frame clones are kept and a portion is missing. V, J and clone size reflect that table, while D and trimming were determined from the DNA. Among around 140,000 clones listed, 80% to 90% were seen once. Sample: peripheral blood. This TCR came from a man aged 45-65 years with active COVID-19.

The CDR3 reads CASSTLPGHITDTQYF. The CDR3 DNA reads as TGTGCCAGCAGTACTCTACCGGGACACATCACAGATACGCAGTATTTT. V is TRBV6-6 and J is TRBJ2-3, with D maybe TRBD1 (6 bases). Trimming removed 5 bases at V and 2 bases at J, with 17 bases between. The CDR3 loop spans 16 amino acids. The germline V gene encodes CDR1 MNHNY and CDR2 SVGAGI (reference sequence).